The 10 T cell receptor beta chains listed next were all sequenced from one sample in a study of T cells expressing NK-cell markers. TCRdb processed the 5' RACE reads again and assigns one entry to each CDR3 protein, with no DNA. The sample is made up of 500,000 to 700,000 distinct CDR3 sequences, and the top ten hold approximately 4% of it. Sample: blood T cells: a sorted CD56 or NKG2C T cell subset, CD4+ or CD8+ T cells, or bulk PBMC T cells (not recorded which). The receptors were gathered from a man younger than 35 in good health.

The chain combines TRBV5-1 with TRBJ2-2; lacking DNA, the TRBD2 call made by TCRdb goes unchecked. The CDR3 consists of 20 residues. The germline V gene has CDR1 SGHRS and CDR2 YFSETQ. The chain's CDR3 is CASSLVRLAESHSNTGELFF.

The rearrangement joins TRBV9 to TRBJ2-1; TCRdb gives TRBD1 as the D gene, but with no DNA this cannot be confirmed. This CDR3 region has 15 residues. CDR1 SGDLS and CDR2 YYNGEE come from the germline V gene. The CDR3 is CASSETGGTYNEQFF.

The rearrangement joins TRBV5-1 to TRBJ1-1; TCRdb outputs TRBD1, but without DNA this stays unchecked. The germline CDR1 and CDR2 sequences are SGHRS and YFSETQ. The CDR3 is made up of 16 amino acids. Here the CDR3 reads CASIGGTGSPNTEAFF.

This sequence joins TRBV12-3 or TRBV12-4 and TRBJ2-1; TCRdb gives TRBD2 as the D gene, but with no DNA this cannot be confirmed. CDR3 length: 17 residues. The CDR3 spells CASSLGVVAGLGDEQFF.

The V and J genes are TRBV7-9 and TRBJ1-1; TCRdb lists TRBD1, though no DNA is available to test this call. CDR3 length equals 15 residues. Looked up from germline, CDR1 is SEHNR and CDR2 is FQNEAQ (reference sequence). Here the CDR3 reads CASSEQGTVGTEAFF.

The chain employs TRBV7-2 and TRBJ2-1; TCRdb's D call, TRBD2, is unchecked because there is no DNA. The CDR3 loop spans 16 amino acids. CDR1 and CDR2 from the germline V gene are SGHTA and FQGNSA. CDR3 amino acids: CASSQRELRGYNEQFF.

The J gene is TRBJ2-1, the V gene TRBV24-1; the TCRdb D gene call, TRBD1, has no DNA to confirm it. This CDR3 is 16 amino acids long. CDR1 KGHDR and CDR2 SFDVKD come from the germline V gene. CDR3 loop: CATSDSGLVSYNEQFF.

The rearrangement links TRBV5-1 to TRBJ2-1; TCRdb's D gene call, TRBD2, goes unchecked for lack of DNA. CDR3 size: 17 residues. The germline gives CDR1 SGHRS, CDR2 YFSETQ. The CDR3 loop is CASSLDSAAVSRNEQFF.

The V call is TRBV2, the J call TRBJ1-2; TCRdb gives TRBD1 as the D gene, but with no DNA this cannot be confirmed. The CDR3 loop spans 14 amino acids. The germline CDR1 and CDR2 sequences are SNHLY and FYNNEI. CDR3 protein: CASSRGTLIYGYTF.

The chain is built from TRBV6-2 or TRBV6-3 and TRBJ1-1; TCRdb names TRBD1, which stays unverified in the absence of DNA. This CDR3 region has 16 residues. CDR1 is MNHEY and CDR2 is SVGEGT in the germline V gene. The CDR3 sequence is CASNPPGQSMNTEAFF.